A single sample gave rise to the 19 T cell receptor beta chains below, sequenced in a study of tumor and adjacent non-tumor tissue in lung cancer. This sample's RNA came from whole unsorted tissue. A modified ARM-PCR protocol with three rounds of nested PCR amplified TCRbeta. TCRdb recomputed calls from the multiplex PCR reads with MiXCR, one row per CDR3 protein. The sample includes 200,000 to 250,000 distinct CDR3 sequences, around 70% seen only once; the top ten take approximately 25%. Sequenced: lung tumor tissue. These receptors were obtained from a man in his fifties or sixties with non-small cell lung cancer.

Regarding this clonotype: The germline gene is not matched at one end of the junction; a read error may be the cause. The chain couples TRBV20-1 to TRBJ1-5; TRBD1 matches 11 bases. In germline, CDR1 is DFQATT, CDR2 SNEGSKA (reference sequence). This CDR3 spans 13 amino acids. Here the CDR3 DNA reads TGCAGCGCTGGACAGGGGGCCAATCAGTCCCAGCATTTT. The encoded protein is CSAGQGANQSQHF.

In the case of this clonotype: The junction departs from the called germline gene at one end, perhaps through a read error. The CDR3 DNA sequence: TGTGACAGCAGTTTAACGGAGAGGGAGAACCAGTACTTC. Protein sequence: CDSSLTERENQYF. J is TRBJ2-5 and V is TRBV12-3 or TRBV12-4; D may be TRBD2 (5 bases). CDR3 length: 13 amino acids.

As concerns this clonotype: Since a much larger clone is just one base distant, this may be a read error. The chain joins TRBV6-1 to TRBJ2-4, with D perhaps matching TRBD2 (6 bases). The CDR3 runs 17 residues. Germline V lookup: CDR1 MNHNS, CDR2 SASEGT. V dropped 3 bases and J dropped 0 bases, with 15 bases sitting between them. CDR3 DNA: TGTGCCAGCAGTGAGGGACTGGGTGTCCTAGCCAAAAACATTCAGTACTTC. Amino acids: CASSEGLGVLAKNIQYF.

Remarks on this clonotype: With a much larger clone just one base away, this may be a read error. Since no conserved phenylalanine or tryptophan closes the CDR3, a read error is the likely cause. V gene TRBV11-2 combines with J gene TRBJ1-2, with D tentatively TRBD1 (5 bases). Germline CDR1 and CDR2: SGHAT and FQNNGV. V gave up 1 base and J gave up 8 bases, with 8 bases separating them. The CDR3 has 12 amino acids. The CDR3 nucleotides are TGTGCCAGCAGCTTAGGGGGCCCCGGCTACACCTTA. This codes for CASSLGGPGYTL.

Turning to this clonotype: This could be a read error, since a much larger clone is one nucleotide away. The genes are TRBV6-2 or TRBV6-3 and TRBJ2-1, with 8 bases lining up with TRBD2. Germline V gene sequence: CDR1 MNHEY, CDR2 SVGEGT. This CDR3 has 14 residues. DNA for the CDR3: TGTGCCAGCGGTTACAAGCGGGGGTACAATGAGCAGTTCTTC. Encoded protein: CASGYKRGYNEQFF.

In regard to this clonotype: This clone may be a read error of a much larger clone one base away. The chain couples TRBV4-3 to TRBJ2-7; TRBD1 matches 12 bases. CDR3 length: 17 amino acids. The germline V gene has CDR1 LGHNA and CDR2 YSLEER. V shed 0 bases and J 5 bases; nucleotides not matched to a gene: 8. The DNA for the CDR3 is TGCGCCAGCAGCCAAGATGGGCCGGGACAGGGGGCAGACGAGCAGTACTTC. Translating it yields CASSQDGPGQGADEQYF.

V and J are TRBV5-4 and TRBJ2-7, with TRBD1 identical over 7 bases. Germline lookup yields CDR1 SGHNT and CDR2 YYREEE (reference sequence). The CDR3 is 15 residues long. V lost 4 bases, J lost 2 bases, and 9 bases stayed unmatched. CDR3 in DNA: TGTGCCAGCAGCAGGCAAAAGGGGGCCACCTACGAGCAGTACTTC. Protein: CASSRQKGATYEQYF.

Only one count was recorded for this clonotype. This sequence may be a read error, since a much larger clone differs from it by one base. V is TRBV20-1 and J is TRBJ2-5, with D possibly TRBD2 on 7 matching bases. The CDR3 totals 16 residues. Germline CDR1 DFQATT, CDR2 SNEGSKA (reference sequence). The CDR3 loop reads CNAIQSGGLSQETQYF. The CDR3 region has the DNA TGCAATGCTATCCAGTCGGGGGGCCTTTCCCAAGAGACCCAGTACTTC.

For this clonotype: At one boundary the junction diverges from the germline segment, which might be a read error. The chain carries TRBV11-2 and TRBJ1-6; no firm D call. CDR1 is SGHAT and CDR2 is FQNNGV in the germline V gene. CDR3 length: 14 residues. The CDR3 DNA follows: TGCGCCAGCAGATTTGGGGTGGGTAATTCACTCCTCCACTTT. It yields the protein CASRFGVGNSLLHF. Complete variable domain (other parts from reference TRBV11-2 and TRBJ1-6): EAGVAQSPRYKIIEKRQSVAFWCNPISGHATLYWYQQILGQGPKLLIQFQNNGVVDDSQLPKDRFSAERLKGVDSTLKIQPAKLEDSAVYLCASRFGVGNSLLHFGNGTRLTVT.

With respect to this clonotype: A much larger clone differs by one base, so this may be a read error. The gene calls are TRBV6-1 and TRBJ1-5; D remains ambiguous. The germline V and J ends were trimmed by 2 bases and 3 bases, with 11 bases remaining between them. This CDR3 has 15 residues. Per germline, CDR1 MNHNS and CDR2 SASEGT. The CDR3 region has the DNA TGTGCCAGCAGTGAACCTGGGATTATCAATCAGCCCCAGCATTTT. This encodes CASSEPGIINQPQHF.

Points on this clonotype: Lacking the conserved final phenylalanine or tryptophan, this CDR3 likely reflects a read error. This sequence joins TRBV4-2 and TRBJ1-5, with D perhaps TRBD1 (6 bases). Germline V gene sequence: CDR1 LGHNA, CDR2 YNFKEQ. Trimming stripped 3 bases from V and 3 bases from J, with 15 bases between. The CDR3 is 16 residues long. CDR3 nucleotide sequence: TGTGCCAGCAGCCAGCCCAGACAGGCCTTCAATCAGCCCCAGCATTTA. The encoded protein is CASSQPRQAFNQPQHL.

Details on this clonotype: A much larger clone lies a single base off, so this may be a read error. The V call is TRBV12-3 or TRBV12-4, the J call TRBJ2-3; no firm D call. The CDR3 length is 12 residues. V gave up 6 bases and J gave up 2 bases, with 6 bases separating them. The CDR3 reads CASSQNTDTQYF. CDR3 DNA sequence: TGTGCCAGCAGCCAGAACACAGATACGCAGTATTTT.

The chain couples TRBV4-2 to TRBJ2-3; the match to TRBD1 covers 8 bases. CDR1 is LGHNA and CDR2 is YNFKEQ in the germline V gene. The CDR3 loop spans 16 amino acids. V was pared by 2 bases and J by 8 bases, with 12 bases of the junction left unmatched. CDR3 bases: TGTGCCAGCAGCCAATCCGACAGGGGTAGCGATGGTACGCAGTATTTT. Its translation is CASSQSDRGSDGTQYF.

Concerning this clonotype: This may arise from a read error, as a much more abundant clone is one base away. This rearrangement joins TRBV6-1 to TRBJ2-2, with D possibly matching TRBD2 (5 bases). With 7 bases removed from V and 5 bases from J, the gap between germline ends came to 11 bases. Germline lookup yields CDR1 MNHNS and CDR2 SASEGT. CDR3 size: 13 residues. CDR3 in amino acids: CASMTEETGELFF. For the CDR3, the DNA is TGTGCCAGCATGACGGAGGAGACCGGGGAGCTGTTTTTT.

The V call is TRBV30, the J call TRBJ2-2; the D gene is possibly TRBD2 (6 bases). The germline V gene has CDR1 GTSNPN and CDR2 SVGIG (reference sequence). The V gene lost 3 bases and the J gene lost 7 bases, with 21 bases spanning the gap. The length of the CDR3 is 16 residues. For the CDR3, the DNA is TGTGCCTGGAGGGAACCGGGACTGCGGAGGGTCGGGGAGCTGTTTTTT. Protein product: CAWREPGLRRVGELFF. Full variable domain (rest looked up from reference TRBV30 and TRBJ2-2): SQTIHQWPATLVQPVGSPLSLECTVEGTSNPNLYWYRQAAGRGLQLLFYSVGIGQISSEVPQNLSASRPQDRQFILSSKKLLLSDSGFYLCAWREPGLRRVGELFFGEGSRLTVL.

On this clonotype: This could be a read error, since a much larger clone is one nucleotide away. This is likely a read error, given that the CDR3 carries no conserved phenylalanine or tryptophan at its end. The rearrangement uses TRBV6-1 and TRBJ2-1, with 7 nucleotides matching TRBD2. Germline V lookup: CDR1 MNHNS, CDR2 SASEGT. The CDR3 is made up of 14 amino acids. The trim removed 8 bases at V and 2 bases at J, leaving 6 bases unmatched. CDR3 in DNA: TGTGCCAGCGAGGGTGGGAGGGCCTACAATGAGCAGTTCCTC. This translates into CASEGGRAYNEQFL.

Of note for this clonotype: Germline and junction disagree at one end, which may indicate a read error. The V gene is TRBV11-2, the J gene TRBJ1-1; perhaps TRBD1 as D (6 bases). The CDR3 runs to 14 residues. Germline lookup yields CDR1 SGHAT and CDR2 FQNNGV. The CDR3 sequence: CDSSFPLGQHEAFF. CDR3 coding DNA: TGTGACAGCAGTTTCCCACTGGGACAACATGAAGCTTTCTTT.

In regard to this clonotype: This sequence may be a read error, since a much larger clone differs from it by one base. The chain is built from TRBV5-6 and TRBJ2-2; possible D gene TRBD2, 5 bases. CDR3 length: 15 amino acids. Germline V lookup: CDR1 SGHDT, CDR2 YYEEEE. The DNA of the CDR3 is TGTGCCAGCAGCTTGGGGCCAGGAAACACCGGGGAGCTGTATTTT. Residues: CASSLGPGNTGELYF.

CDR3 sequence (DNA): TGTGCCAGCAGTATCGGCTGGTACAGGGGGACAGATACGCAGTATTTT. Translation gives CASSIGWYRGTDTQYF. This rearrangement joins TRBV28 to TRBJ2-3, with 8 bases aligning to TRBD1. The ends lost 5 bases at V and 3 bases at J; junction bases unmatched: 10. Germline V gene lookup returns CDR1 MDHEN and CDR2 SYDVKM. The CDR3 is made up of 16 amino acids.